These T cell receptor beta chains were read from a single sample in a study of T cells and Merkel cell carcinoma outcomes. The assay was immunoSEQ multiplex PCR, and TCRdb's table has in-frame clones only and misses some. The table shows roughly 3,300 clones, with about 92% occurring only once. The material sequenced was tumor tissue from Merkel cell carcinoma. These receptors were obtained from a human donor with Merkel cell carcinoma. The CDR3 runs from the conserved cysteine through the conserved F or W. The D gene is left open where the match is weak. Size is omitted from some rows. Given values are once, few, many or a class for expanded clones.

V: TRBV4-2; size: -; D: -; J: TRBJ2-3; CDR3: CASRNTGESDTQYF; DNA: TGTGCCAGCAGGAACACGGGGGAGTCAGATACGCAGTATTTT
V: TRBV5-4; size: -; D: TRBD2; J: TRBJ2-3; CDR3: CASSLRTSGGSIDTQYF; DNA: TGTGCCAGCAGCCTCCGGACTAGCGGAGGGAGCATAGATACGCAGTATTTT
V: TRBV6-1; size: -; D: TRBD2; J: TRBJ2-4; CDR3: CTSEREGLGIQYF; DNA: TGTACCAGCGAGCGGGAGGGCCTGGGCATTCAGTACTTC
V: TRBV27; size: -; D: -; J: TRBJ2-5; CDR3: CASSRYRVEETQYF; DNA: TGTGCCAGCAGCAGATACAGGGTGGAAGAGACCCAGTACTTC
V: TRBV9; size: -; D: -; J: TRBJ2-7; CDR3: CASSVDRGEQYF; DNA: TGTGCCAGCAGCGTAGATCGGGGGGAGCAGTACTTC
V: TRBV30; size: -; D: -; J: TRBJ2-2; CDR3: CACRNRDTGELFF; DNA: TGTGCCTGCCGGAACAGGGACACCGGGGAGCTGTTTTTT
V: TRBV5-1; size: -; D: -; J: TRBJ2-2; CDR3: CASSLLRENGELFF; DNA: TGCGCCAGCAGCTTGTTACGTGAGAACGGGGAGCTGTTTTTT
V: TRBV7-3; size: -; D: TRBD1; J: TRBJ2-5; CDR3: CASSLGWGTGNQETQYF; DNA: TGTGCCAGCAGCTTAGGCTGGGGGACAGGGAACCAAGAGACCCAGTACTTC
V: TRBV6-5; size: -; D: -; J: TRBJ2-7; CDR3: CASRLTGSHYEQYF; DNA: TGTGCCAGCAGATTAACAGGGTCTCACTACGAGCAGTACTTC
V: TRBV5-1; size: -; D: -; J: TRBJ1-1; CDR3: CASSLRRENTEAFF; DNA: TGCGCCAGCAGCCTCCGACGGGAGAACACTGAAGCTTTCTTT
V: TRBV4-1; size: -; D: TRBD2; J: TRBJ2-1; CDR3: CASSQEIAGIYNEQFF; DNA: TGCGCCAGCAGCCAAGAGATAGCGGGGATCTACAATGAGCAGTTCTTC
V: TRBV7-9; size: once; D: TRBD1; J: TRBJ2-3; CDR3: CASSLGAGTGKDTQYF; DNA: TGTGCCAGCAGCTTAGGAGCTGGGACAGGGAAAGATACGCAGTATTTT
V: TRBV15; size: -; D: -; J: TRBJ1-1; CDR3: CATSRDGGRTEAFF; DNA: TGTGCCACCAGCAGAGATGGCGGGCGCACTGAAGCTTTCTTT
V: TRBV19; size: once; D: TRBD1; J: TRBJ2-7; CDR3: CASKRQGSYEQYF; DNA: TGTGCTAGCAAGCGACAGGGGTCCTACGAGCAGTACTTC
V: TRBV18; size: -; D: TRBD1; J: TRBJ2-7; CDR3: CASSRPGQAGNEQYF; DNA: TGTGCCAGCTCACGTCCGGGACAGGCCGGGAACGAGCAGTACTTC
V: TRBV4-2; size: -; D: -; J: TRBJ2-7; CDR3: CASSQRWGNYEQYF; DNA: TGTGCCAGCAGCCAGAGGTGGGGTAACTACGAGCAGTACTTC
V: TRBV9; size: once; D: -; J: TRBJ2-5; CDR3: CASSVGNVGQETQYF; DNA: TGTGCCAGCAGCGTAGGTAATGTGGGGCAAGAGACCCAGTACTTC
V: TRBV19; size: -; D: -; J: TRBJ1-5; CDR3: CANSMWGSNQPQHF; DNA: TGTGCCAATAGTATGTGGGGTAGCAATCAGCCCCAGCATTTT
V: TRBV9; size: -; D: TRBD2; J: TRBJ2-3; CDR3: CASSVSGRVSDTQYF; DNA: TGTGCCAGCAGCGTTAGCGGGAGAGTCTCAGATACGCAGTATTTT
V: TRBV5-1; size: -; D: -; J: TRBJ2-6; CDR3: CASSGRGNANVLTF; DNA: TGCGCTAGCAGCGGTCGCGGGAACGCCAACGTCCTGACTTTT
V: TRBV6-5; size: -; D: TRBD2; J: TRBJ2-7; CDR3: CASTQSGDEQYF; DNA: TGTGCTAGCACCCAAAGCGGGGATGAGCAGTACTTC
V: TRBV6-4; size: -; D: TRBD1; J: TRBJ1-1; CDR3: CASSETGGNLEAFF; DNA: TGTGCCAGCAGTGAAACAGGGGGCAATCTTGAAGCTTTCTTT
V: TRBV16; size: -; D: -; J: TRBJ1-2; CDR3: CASSLRHGTITNYGYTF; DNA: TGTGCCAGCAGCCTGCGTCACGGGACAATTACTAACTATGGCTACACCTTC
V: TRBV28; size: once; D: TRBD1; J: TRBJ2-5; CDR3: CASSRPTGGKETQYF; DNA: TGTGCCAGCAGCCGCCCGACAGGGGGTAAGGAGACCCAGTACTTC
V: TRBV5-1; size: -; D: -; J: TRBJ2-2; CDR3: CASSLGLPTGELFF; DNA: TGCGCCAGCAGCCTAGGACTACCAACCGGGGAGCTGTTTTTT
V: TRBV2; size: -; D: -; J: TRBJ2-3; CDR3: CASSESPPGRSTDTQYF; DNA: TGTGCCAGCAGTGAAAGTCCCCCAGGGAGGAGCACAGATACGCAGTATTTT
V: TRBV7-8; size: -; D: -; J: TRBJ1-5; CDR3: CASSLGDQPQHF; DNA: TGTGCCAGCAGCTTGGGTGATCAGCCCCAGCATTTT
V: TRBV7-6; size: -; D: TRBD2; J: TRBJ2-2; CDR3: CASSLVGGANTGELFF; DNA: TGTGCCAGCAGCTTAGTCGGGGGGGCCAACACCGGGGAGTTGTTTTTT
V: TRBV6-5; size: few; D: -; J: TRBJ2-7; CDR3: CASRRSWEQYF; DNA: TGTGCCAGCAGACGGAGCTGGGAGCAGTACTTC
V: TRBV28; size: -; D: -; J: TRBJ2-3; CDR3: CASREGAKHTQYF; DNA: TGTGCCAGCAGAGAAGGGGCGAAGCATACGCAGTATTTT
V: TRBV19; size: -; D: -; J: TRBJ2-7; CDR3: CASSIAIDGPEQYF; DNA: TGTGCCAGTAGTATAGCCATTGACGGCCCCGAGCAGTACTTC
V: TRBV30; size: -; D: -; J: TRBJ1-6; CDR3: CACPQDRGYYNSPLHF; DNA: TGTGCCTGCCCCCAGGATCGAGGTTACTATAATTCACCTCTCCACTTT
V: TRBV2; size: -; D: -; J: TRBJ1-6; CDR3: CARRQMNSPLHF; DNA: TGTGCCAGACGACAGATGAATTCACCCCTCCACTTT
V: TRBV29-1; size: -; D: -; J: TRBJ1-2; CDR3: CSVLDYYGYTF; DNA: TGCAGCGTTCTCGACTACTATGGCTACACCTTC
V: TRBV5-1; size: -; D: -; J: TRBJ1-4; CDR3: CASSLGTQGGEKLFF; DNA: TGCGCCAGCAGCTTGGGAACCCAGGGAGGTGAAAAACTGTTTTTT
V: TRBV5-6; size: -; D: TRBD1; J: TRBJ1-2; CDR3: CASSLLMYGQGDYGYTF; DNA: TGTGCCAGCAGCTTGTTGATGTATGGACAGGGGGATTATGGCTACACCTTC
V: TRBV25-1; size: -; D: -; J: TRBJ1-6; CDR3: CASSDAGVGGTPLHF; DNA: TGTGCCAGCAGTGATGCAGGCGTTGGGGGGACACCCCTCCACTTT
V: TRBV4-1; size: -; D: -; J: TRBJ1-5; CDR3: CASSQTLFQPQHF; DNA: TGCGCCAGCAGCCAAACCCTTTTTCAGCCCCAGCATTTT
V: TRBV29-1; size: -; D: -; J: TRBJ2-5; CDR3: CSARSRTGGETQYF; DNA: TGCAGCGCCCGGAGCCGGACAGGAGGGGAGACCCAGTACTTC